These 17 T cell receptor beta chains originate from one sample sequenced in a study of cytomegalovirus exposure and HLA in healthy donors. The PCR ran on 60 Vbeta and 13 Jbeta primers. Profiled with immunoSEQ multiplex PCR; TCRdb holds only in-frame clones, not every one. The sample contains 150,000 to 160,000 clones, about 68% of which appear only once. Sequencing was performed on PBMCs. The receptors were gathered from a man aged 25-45 years in good health and CMV-seronegative.

The CDR3 nucleotides are TGCAGCGTTACGGAAGAGGCAGATACGCAGTATTTT. Translation gives CSVTEEADTQYF. This chain uses TRBV29-1 with TRBJ2-3; no definite D call. The CDR3 is 12 residues long. Per the germline V gene, CDR1 is SQVTM and CDR2 is ANQGSEA. The V and J ends lost 5 bases and 4 bases respectively, with 10 bases between them.

This clone was seen more than once but under ten times. The chain recombines TRBV5-6 with TRBJ2-5; 9 positions match TRBD1. Trimming cost V 7 bases and J 5 bases; bases outside gene matches: 6. This CDR3 is built from 13 residues. CDR1 and CDR2 (germline): SGHDT, YYEEEE. CDR3 nucleotide sequence: TGTGCCAGCCGTACAGGGGGCGGGGAGACCCAGTACTTC. Residues: CASRTGGGETQYF.

The chain combines TRBV4-3 with TRBJ2-2; D perhaps matches TRBD1 (6 bases). The CDR3 length is 17 residues. Trimming removed 1 base at V and 0 bases at J, with 12 bases between. CDR1 is LGHNA, CDR2 YSLEER, per germline. The CDR3 region has the DNA TGCGCCAGCAGCCAAGCACTCGGGACAACGAACACCGGGGAGCTGTTTTTT. Translated, it gives CASSQALGTTNTGELFF.

This clone was observed a single time. The chain uses TRBV2 and TRBJ1-5, with TRBD1 identical over 9 bases. Trimming cost V 6 bases and J 1 base; bases outside gene matches: 4. From germline, CDR1 is SNHLY and CDR2 FYNNEI. There are 15 residues in the CDR3. CDR3 sequence (DNA): TGTGCCAGCAGCGAGGGACAGGGCAGCAATCAGCCCCAGCATTTT. Translated: CASSEGQGSNQPQHF.

This sequence joins TRBV10-2 and TRBJ2-7; TRBD2 is a possible D gene (5 bases). This CDR3 is built from 12 residues. CDR1 and CDR2 (germline): WSHSY, SAAADI. The V end was cut by 10 bases, the J end by 2 bases, with 12 bases between. DNA for the CDR3: TGCGCCAACTCGAGGGCGACCTACGAGCAGTACTTC. It yields the protein CANSRATYEQYF.

This sequence joins TRBV14 and TRBJ2-7, with TRBD1 matching over 7 bases. Per the germline V gene, CDR1 is SGHDN and CDR2 is FVKESK. The CDR3 contains 13 residues. V gave up 4 bases and J gave up 7 bases; unmatched junction bases: 7. The CDR3 nucleotides read TGTGCCAGCAGCCCAATCACAGGGGCTGAGCAGTACTTC. Translating it yields CASSPITGAEQYF.

This chain links TRBV18 with TRBJ2-3, with 8 bases lining up with TRBD1. The germline V gene has CDR1 KGHSH and CDR2 LQKENI. This CDR3 spans 14 amino acids. Trimming cost V 6 bases and J 1 base; bases outside gene matches: 3. The CDR3 reads CASSRDRRTDTQYF. The CDR3 region has the DNA TGTGCCAGCTCTCGGGACAGGCGCACAGATACGCAGTATTTT.

This clone was detected only once. This rearrangement joins TRBV2 to TRBJ1-2, with D possibly being TRBD1 (5 bases). Germline CDR1 and CDR2: SNHLY and FYNNEI. This CDR3 is built from 13 residues. V was clipped by 3 bases and J by 7 bases, with 12 bases between them. Here the CDR3 reads CASSDAGRAGYTF. CDR3 nucleotides: TGTGCCAGCAGTGATGCAGGGAGGGCTGGCTACACCTTC.

J is TRBJ2-1 and V is TRBV5-6; 11 bases are shared with TRBD2. The CDR3 is 15 amino acids. V shed 2 bases and J 8 bases; nucleotides not matched to a gene: 6. CDR1 is SGHDT and CDR2 is YYEEEE in the germline V gene. CDR3 region: CASSFPTSGEDEQFF. In nucleotides, the CDR3 is TGTGCCAGCAGCTTCCCGACTAGCGGGGAGGATGAGCAGTTCTTC.

The gene calls are TRBV19 and TRBJ2-7; 7 nucleotides align to TRBD1. The V and J ends lost 2 bases and 0 bases, in that order; junction bases with no gene match: 4. This CDR3 has 15 amino acids. Germline V lookup: CDR1 LNHDA, CDR2 SQIVND (reference sequence). For the CDR3, the DNA is TGTGCCAGTAGTATAACGGCAGGGGGCTCCTACGAGCAGTACTTC. Translating gives CASSITAGGSYEQYF.

The chain is built from TRBV19 and TRBJ1-2; TRBD1 matches at 9 bases. Unmatched junction bases numbered 7, after V lost 2 bases and J lost 6 bases. The germline V gene has CDR1 LNHDA and CDR2 SQIVND (reference sequence). The CDR3 totals 15 residues. CDR3 region: CASSITGQGPDGYTF. In DNA, the CDR3 is TGTGCCAGTAGTATAACTGGACAGGGGCCTGATGGCTACACCTTC.

The V gene is TRBV29-1, the J gene TRBJ1-3, with D unresolved. Germline V CDR1 and CDR2: SQVTM, ANQGSEA. Trimming removed 7 bases at V and 4 bases at J, with 11 bases between. This CDR3 region has 12 residues. The CDR3 loop reads CSAGGVGNTIYF. CDR3 DNA sequence: TGCAGCGCGGGCGGGGTGGGAAACACCATATATTTT. Using reference TRBV29-1 and TRBJ1-3 for the parts outside the CDR3, the full variable domain is SAVISQKPSRDICQRGTSLTIQCQVDSQVTMMFWYRQQPGQSLTLIATANQGSEATYESGFVIDKFPISRPNLTFSTLTVSNMSPEDSSIYLCSAGGVGNTIYFGEGSWLTVV.

Here the CDR3 reads CASRDPSIAGSTDTQYF. CDR3 sequence (DNA): TGTGCCAGTAGGGACCCATCCATAGCGGGTAGCACAGATACGCAGTATTTT. V and J are TRBV19 and TRBJ2-3, with 7 bases identical to TRBD2. Germline V gene data show CDR1 as LNHDA and CDR2 as SQIVND (reference sequence). The length of the CDR3 is 17 residues. Trimming removed 6 bases from V and 0 bases from J; junction bases left unmatched: 12.

The J gene is TRBJ2-7, the V gene TRBV7-9, with 7 nucleotides matching TRBD1. Germline V gene lookup returns CDR1 SEHNR and CDR2 FQNEAQ (reference sequence). V gave up 5 bases and J gave up 2 bases; unmatched junction bases: 6. The length of the CDR3 is 14 residues. In DNA, the CDR3 is TGTGCCAGCAGCGCCTCCGGGACAGCCTACGAGCAGTACTTC. Its translation: CASSASGTAYEQYF.

The V and J genes are TRBV30 and TRBJ1-2; D remains unclear. Deletions cut 0 bases from V and 5 bases from J, with 10 bases between. Per the germline V gene, CDR1 is GTSNPN and CDR2 is SVGIG (reference sequence). CDR3 length: 13 residues. The CDR3 bases are TGTGCCTGGAGTGTTCAACAGTCGTATGGCTACACCTTC. It codes for CAWSVQQSYGYTF.

This clone occurred a few times. The V gene is TRBV29-1, the J gene TRBJ2-3; 13 bases are shared with TRBD2. Germline assignment: CDR1 SQVTM and CDR2 ANQGSEA. With V trimmed by 0 bases and J by 4 bases, 4 bases remained unmatched. CDR3 size: 16 residues. The CDR3 spells CSVEDWTSGGSDTQYF. In DNA form, the CDR3 reads TGCAGCGTTGAAGATTGGACTAGCGGGGGATCAGATACGCAGTATTTT.

This clone was detected a few times. The chain couples TRBV5-1 to TRBJ2-2; 9 bases fit TRBD1. CDR1 and CDR2 from the germline V gene are SGHRS and YFSETQ. This CDR3 is built from 15 residues. The ends lost 5 bases at V and 1 base at J; junction bases unmatched: 3. The CDR3 spells CASSRDRENTGELFF. In DNA form, the CDR3 reads TGCGCCAGCAGTCGGGACAGGGAGAACACCGGGGAGCTGTTTTTT.